Each of the 24 T cell receptor beta chains below was sequenced from the same sample in a study of CD8+ T cells in alopecia areata. Extraction of RNA preceded its reverse transcription into cDNA, which served as the sequencing template. The assay was immunoSEQ multiplex PCR, and TCRdb's table has in-frame clones only and misses some. The data hold tens of thousands of clones, with less than 70% observed a single time. The sample taken for sequencing was NKG2D-high CD8+ T cells sorted from blood. These receptors all come from a human donor with alopecia areata.

This clone was picked up one time. This chain links TRBV7-7 with TRBJ2-3, with D possibly TRBD1 on 5 matching bases. V lost 5 bases and J 1 base, leaving 13 bases between the germline ends. The CDR3 consists of 15 residues. Germline V gives CDR1 SSHAT, CDR2 FNYEAQ (reference sequence). CDR3 amino acids: CASSLMGLGTDTQYF. The DNA for the CDR3 is TGTGCCAGCAGCCTCATGGGGCTTGGCACAGATACGCAGTATTTT.

The genes are TRBV2 and TRBJ2-7; 7 bases fit TRBD1. Trimming took 6 bases from V and 7 from J; bases not matched to a gene: 12. Looked up from germline, CDR1 is SNHLY and CDR2 is FYNNEI. This CDR3 has 14 amino acids. CDR3 coding DNA: TGTGCCAGCAGCGAGACAGGGAAGTTGGAGGAGCAGTACTTC. Protein sequence: CASSETGKLEEQYF.

The J gene is TRBJ1-1, the V gene TRBV6-9; 7 bases match TRBD1. CDR3 length: 14 amino acids. Germline V gene data show CDR1 as MNHGY and CDR2 as SVAAGI. V lost 7 bases and J lost 3; bases outside the gene matches: 8. The CDR3 loop is CASIKTGKDTEAFF. The CDR3 nucleotides are TGTGCCAGCATCAAGACAGGGAAGGACACTGAAGCTTTCTTT.

The J gene is TRBJ2-7, the V gene TRBV25-1; D possibly uses TRBD1 or TRBD2 (5 bases each). Germline V CDR1 and CDR2: MGHDK, SYGVNS. Trimming removed 0 bases at V and 3 bases at J, with 18 bases between. The length of the CDR3 is 17 residues. The CDR3: CASSEYSRGMENYEQYF. The CDR3 region has the DNA TGTGCCAGCAGTGAATATTCGAGGGGAATGGAAAACTACGAGCAGTACTTC.

The chain employs TRBV2 and TRBJ1-1; a weak D match, TRBD1 (6 bases). The CDR3 covers 15 residues. V was shortened by 7 bases and J by 0 bases, with 15 bases between the two germline ends. Germline loops: CDR1 SNHLY, CDR2 FYNNEI. The CDR3 reads CASTMDSWMNTEAFF. The DNA for the CDR3 is TGTGCCAGCACTATGGACAGCTGGATGAACACTGAAGCTTTCTTT. The whole variable domain, remainder taken from reference TRBV2 and TRBJ1-1, is EPEVTQTPSHQVTQMGQEVILRCVPISNHLYFYWYRQILGQKVEFLVSFYNNEISEKSEIFDDQFSVERPDGSNFTLKIRSTKLEDSAMYFCASTMDSWMNTEAFFGQGTRLTVV.

This rearrangement joins TRBV2 to TRBJ2-7; TRBD1 agrees at 7 bases. V lost 2 bases, J lost 0 bases, and 7 bases stayed unmatched. The length of the CDR3 is 16 residues. Per the germline V gene, CDR1 is SNHLY and CDR2 is FYNNEI. The CDR3 bases are TGTGCCAGCAGTGAATGGGGGACAGCGAGCTCCTACGAGCAGTACTTC. As protein: CASSEWGTASSYEQYF.

This clone was counted once. The chain has TRBV5-6 and TRBJ2-7; D ambiguous. Trimming removed 0 bases from V and 6 bases from J, with 7 bases in between. The germline V gene encodes CDR1 SGHDT and CDR2 YYEEEE. CDR3 length: 12 amino acids. The chain's CDR3 is CASSLVVAEQYF. The CDR3 DNA is TGTGCCAGCAGCTTGGTCGTCGCCGAGCAGTACTTC.

This rearrangement joins TRBV27 to TRBJ1-3, with TRBD1 identical over 10 bases. Trimming removed 6 bases from V and 2 bases from J; junction bases left unmatched: 4. Germline V gene lookup returns CDR1 MNHEY and CDR2 SMNVEV (reference sequence). The CDR3 loop spans 15 amino acids. CDR3 nucleotide sequence: TGTGCCAGCAGCCCCGGGACAGGGGCTGGAAACACCATATATTTT. As protein: CASSPGTGAGNTIYF.

The V call is TRBV5-6, the J call TRBJ2-5; 8 positions match TRBD1. This CDR3 contains 14 residues. Germline lookup yields CDR1 SGHDT and CDR2 YYEEEE. Germline trimming cut 3 bases from V and 2 bases from J; bases unmatched to any gene: 3. The DNA of the CDR3 is TGTGCCAGCAGCTACGGGACAGGTCAAGAGACCCAGTACTTC. Translated: CASSYGTGQETQYF.

This clone was counted only a few times. The V call is TRBV27, the J call TRBJ2-3; TRBD2 agrees at 7 bases. This CDR3 has 15 amino acids. V shed 7 bases, J shed 4 bases, and the junction held 11 bases outside the gene matches. Germline CDR1 and CDR2: MNHEY and SMNVEV (reference sequence). CDR3 protein: CASTSRREGPDTQYF. Written as DNA, the CDR3 is TGTGCCAGCACCTCGAGGAGGGAGGGGCCAGATACGCAGTATTTT.

The rearrangement joins TRBV29-1 to TRBJ1-4, with D hard to call. Germline CDR1 SQVTM, CDR2 ANQGSEA. The CDR3 has 12 amino acids. With 4 bases removed from V and 7 bases from J, the gap between germline ends came to 10 bases. The CDR3 spells CSVGMRGEKLFF. DNA for the CDR3: TGCAGCGTTGGGATGCGGGGTGAAAAACTGTTTTTT.

This clone appeared a few times. V gene TRBV2 combines with J gene TRBJ1-5; D unclear. This CDR3 has 14 amino acids. Trimming pared 8 bases from V and 1 base from J, leaving 12 bases between. Germline values: CDR1 SNHLY, CDR2 FYNNEI. The CDR3 spells CASRPNGSNQPQHF. The CDR3 DNA follows: TGTGCCAGCCGGCCAAACGGGAGCAATCAGCCCCAGCATTTT.

The chain links TRBV2 to TRBJ2-3; D unclear. The V end lost 11 bases, the J end lost 8 bases, and 14 bases lay between the germline ends. Per germline, CDR1 SNHLY and CDR2 FYNNEI. The CDR3 runs 11 residues. CDR3 sequence reads: CAALRAFTQYF. CDR3 DNA: TGTGCCGCCCTACGGGCCTTTACGCAGTATTTT.

The V call is TRBV5-4, the J call TRBJ2-3; D possibly uses TRBD1 or TRBD2 (5 bases each). The V gene's germline CDR1 is SGHNT and CDR2 YYREEE (reference sequence). The CDR3 contains 16 residues. V shed 2 bases and J shed 1 base, with 14 bases lying between them. This chain's CDR3 is CASSFTFRGGTDTQYF. The CDR3 bases are TGTGCCAGCAGCTTTACGTTCCGAGGGGGCACAGATACGCAGTATTTT. The full variable domain, its missing parts supplied by reference TRBV5-4 and TRBJ2-3, is ETGVTQSPTHLIKTRGQQVTLRCSSQSGHNTVSWYQQALGQGPQFIFQYYREEENGRGNFPPRFSGLQFPNYSSELNVNALELDDSALYLCASSFTFRGGTDTQYFGPGTRLTVL.

This clone turned up a few times. The rearrangement joins TRBV7-6 to TRBJ2-3; 13 bases map to TRBD2. The CDR3 has 16 residues. Germline CDR1 reads SGHVS; CDR2 reads FNYEAQ. The ends lost 6 bases at V and 4 bases at J; junction bases unmatched: 7. The CDR3 nucleotides read TGTGCCAGCAGTTCTAGGACTAGCGGGAGCCCAGATACGCAGTATTTT. Encoded protein: CASSSRTSGSPDTQYF. The variable domain in full, with the rest retrieved from reference TRBV7-6 and TRBJ2-3, is GAGVSQSPRYKVTKRGQDVALRCDPISGHVSLYWYRQALGQGPEFLTYFNYEAQQDKSGLPNDRFSAERPEGSISTLTIQRTEQRDSAMYRCASSSRTSGSPDTQYFGPGTRLTVL.

The chain joins TRBV4-3 to TRBJ2-5; 8 bases are a match to TRBD2. Per the germline V gene, CDR1 is LGHNA and CDR2 is YSLEER. The J segment lost 5 bases and the V segment lost 4 bases, leaving 9 bases of the junction unmatched. The CDR3 loop spans 15 amino acids. The CDR3 protein is CASSPTGGRRETQYF. The CDR3 region has the DNA TGCGCCAGCAGCCCGACGGGAGGGCGGCGGGAGACCCAGTACTTC.

This clone was picked up a small number of times. The V call is TRBV7-8, the J call TRBJ2-5, with D unresolved. Trimming took off 4 bases at V and 4 bases at J, with 7 bases between the two ends. Germline values: CDR1 SGHVS, CDR2 FQNEAQ. The length of the CDR3 is 12 residues. The CDR3 loop is CASSSARETQYF. Here the CDR3 DNA reads TGTGCCAGCAGCTCTGCCCGAGAGACCCAGTACTTC.

This chain joins TRBV7-2 and TRBJ2-1, with no clear D. Between the trimmed V and J ends, which lost 4 bases and 2 bases, there was a span of 3 bases. CDR1 and CDR2 (germline): SGHTA, FQGNSA. The CDR3 is 12 residues long. CDR3 residues: CASSSTYNEQFF. The CDR3, as DNA: TGTGCCAGCAGCTCCACCTACAATGAGCAGTTCTTC. The entire variable domain, with the rest obtained from reference TRBV7-2 and TRBJ2-1, is as follows: GAGVSQSPSNKVTEKGKDVELRCDPISGHTALYWYRQSLGQGLEFLIYFQGNSAPDKSGLPSDRFSAERTGGSVSTLTIQRTQQEDSAVYLCASSSTYNEQFFGPGTRLTVL.

This rearrangement joins TRBV7-9 to TRBJ2-7, with D unclear. The V gene's germline CDR1 is SEHNR and CDR2 FQNEAQ (reference sequence). The V end lost 6 bases, the J end lost 4 bases, and 19 bases lay between the germline ends. The CDR3 is 15 residues long. The CDR3 sequence is CASSDSSDTPYEQYF. CDR3 coding DNA: TGTGCCAGCAGTGATTCCTCTGACACCCCATACGAGCAGTACTTC. Looking up the rest from reference TRBV7-9 and TRBJ2-7 gives the full variable domain: DTGVSQNPRHKITKRGQNVTFRCDPISEHNRLYWYRQTLGQGPEFLTYFQNEAQLEKSRLLSDRFSAERPKGSFSTLEIQRTEQGDSAMYLCASSDSSDTPYEQYFGPGTRLTVT.

This clone was counted only a few times. This chain's CDR3 is CSAERRGVEKGGTEAFF. The CDR3 coding sequence is TGCAGCGCAGAGCGGAGGGGGGTCGAAAAAGGAGGGACTGAAGCTTTCTTT. The rearrangement uses TRBV29-1 and TRBJ1-1; tentative D call: TRBD1 (6 bases). The V end was cut by 7 bases, the J end by 5 bases, with 29 bases between. Germline-derived CDR1 and CDR2 are SQVTM and ANQGSEA. The CDR3 contains 17 residues.

The chain couples TRBV28 to TRBJ2-3; D remains ambiguous. The length of the CDR3 is 13 residues. Trimming removed 3 bases from V and 5 bases from J, with 9 bases in between. Germline V lookup: CDR1 MDHEN, CDR2 SYDVKM. The DNA of the CDR3 is TGTGCCAGCAGTTTGATAAGTTTAGATACGCAGTATTTT. Its translation is CASSLISLDTQYF.

This clone was seen only a few times. The J gene is TRBJ2-7, the V gene TRBV13; the D gene is possibly TRBD1 (6 bases). V was cut by 8 bases and J by 6 bases, with 20 bases left in between. This CDR3 is 14 amino acids long. Germline CDR1 PRHDT, CDR2 FYEKMQ (reference sequence). The CDR3 region is CASQGMTDLTEQYF. In nucleotides, the CDR3 is TGTGCCAGCCAGGGGATGACAGACCTAACCGAGCAGTACTTC.

In this sample, this clone turned up a few times. The J gene is TRBJ1-5, the V gene TRBV28; 8 nucleotides match TRBD1. The CDR3 loop spans 15 amino acids. Germline V gives CDR1 MDHEN, CDR2 SYDVKM. V gave up 7 bases and J gave up 1 base; unmatched junction bases: 6. The CDR3: CASTIRQGSNQPQHF. CDR3 coding DNA: TGTGCCAGCACCATAAGACAGGGGAGCAATCAGCCCCAGCATTTT.

In this sample, this clone turned up once. The genes are TRBV7-8 and TRBJ2-3, with no clear D. V lost 0 bases and J lost 0, with 10 bases in between. The CDR3 is 16 amino acids. Germline-derived CDR1 and CDR2 are SGHVS and FQNEAQ. The CDR3 loop reads CASSLAAGSSTDTQYF. The CDR3 DNA reads TGTGCCAGCAGCTTAGCGGCCGGTTCTAGCACAGATACGCAGTATTTT.